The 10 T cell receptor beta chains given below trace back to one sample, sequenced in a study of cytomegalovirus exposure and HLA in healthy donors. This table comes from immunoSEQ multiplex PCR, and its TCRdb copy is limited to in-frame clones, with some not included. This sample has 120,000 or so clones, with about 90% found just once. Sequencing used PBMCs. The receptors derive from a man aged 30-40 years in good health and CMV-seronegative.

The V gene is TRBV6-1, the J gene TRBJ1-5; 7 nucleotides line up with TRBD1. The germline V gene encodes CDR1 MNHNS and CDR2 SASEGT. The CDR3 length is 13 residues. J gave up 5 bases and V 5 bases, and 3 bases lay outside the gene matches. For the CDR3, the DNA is TGTGCCAGCAGTTGGGACAGATATCAGCCCCAGCATTTT. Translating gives CASSWDRYQPQHF.

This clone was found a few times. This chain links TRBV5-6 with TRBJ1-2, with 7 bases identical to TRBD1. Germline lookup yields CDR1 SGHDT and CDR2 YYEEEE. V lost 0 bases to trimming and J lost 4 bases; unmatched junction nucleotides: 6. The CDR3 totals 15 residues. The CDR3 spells CASSLGSNRGYGYTF. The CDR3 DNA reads TGTGCCAGCAGCTTGGGCTCGAACAGGGGCTATGGCTACACCTTC. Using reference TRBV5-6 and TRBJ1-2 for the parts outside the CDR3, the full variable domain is DAGVTQSPTHLIKTRGQQVTLRCSPKSGHDTVSWYQQALGQGPQFIFQYYEEEERQRGNFPDRFSGHQFPNYSSELNVNALLLGDSALYLCASSLGSNRGYGYTFGSGTRLTVV.

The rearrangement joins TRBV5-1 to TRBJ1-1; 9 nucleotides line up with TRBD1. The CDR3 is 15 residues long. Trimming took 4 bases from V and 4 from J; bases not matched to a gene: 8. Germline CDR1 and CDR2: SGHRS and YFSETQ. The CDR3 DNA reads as TGCGCCAGCAGCACTCAGGGACAGGGCGGCACTGAAGCTTTCTTT. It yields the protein CASSTQGQGGTEAFF.

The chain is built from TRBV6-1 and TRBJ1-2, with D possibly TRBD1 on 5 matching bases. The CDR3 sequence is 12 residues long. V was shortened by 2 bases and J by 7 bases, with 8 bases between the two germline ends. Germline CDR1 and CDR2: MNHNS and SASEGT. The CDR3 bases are TGTGCCAGCAGTGAAAAAGGGGTTGGCTACACCTTC. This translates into CASSEKGVGYTF.

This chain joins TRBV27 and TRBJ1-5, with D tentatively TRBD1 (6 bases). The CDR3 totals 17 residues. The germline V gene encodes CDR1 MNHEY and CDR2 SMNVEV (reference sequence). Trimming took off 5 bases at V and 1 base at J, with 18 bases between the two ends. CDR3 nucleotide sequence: TGTGCCAGCAGTCCAACCCATACAGGGTACAGCAATCAGCCCCAGCATTTT. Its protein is CASSPTHTGYSNQPQHF.

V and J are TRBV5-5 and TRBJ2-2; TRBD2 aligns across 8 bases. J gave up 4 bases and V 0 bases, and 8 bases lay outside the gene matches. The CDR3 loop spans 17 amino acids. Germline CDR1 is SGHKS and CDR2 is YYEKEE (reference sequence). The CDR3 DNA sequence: TGTGCCAGCAGCTTGGTCGCTAGCGGGTACCGCACCGGGGAGCTGTTTTTT. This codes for CASSLVASGYRTGELFF. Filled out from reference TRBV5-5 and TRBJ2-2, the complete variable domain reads DAGVTQSPTHLIKTRGQQVTLRCSPISGHKSVSWYQQVLGQGPQFIFQYYEKEERGRGNFPDRFSARQFPNYSSELNVNALLLGDSALYLCASSLVASGYRTGELFFGEGSRLTVL.

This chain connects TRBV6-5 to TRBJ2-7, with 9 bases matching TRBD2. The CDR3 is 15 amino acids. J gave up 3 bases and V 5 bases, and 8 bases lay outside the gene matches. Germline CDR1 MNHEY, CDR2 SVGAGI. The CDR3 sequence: CASSGSSGRNYEQYF. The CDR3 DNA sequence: TGTGCCAGCAGTGGGAGCAGCGGGAGGAACTACGAGCAGTACTTC.

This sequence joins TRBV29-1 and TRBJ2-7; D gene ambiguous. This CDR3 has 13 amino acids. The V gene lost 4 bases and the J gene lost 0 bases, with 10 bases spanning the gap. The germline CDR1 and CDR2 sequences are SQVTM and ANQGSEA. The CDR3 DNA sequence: TGCAGCGTTGTCTCCGGGTTCTCCTACGAGCAGTACTTC. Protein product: CSVVSGFSYEQYF.

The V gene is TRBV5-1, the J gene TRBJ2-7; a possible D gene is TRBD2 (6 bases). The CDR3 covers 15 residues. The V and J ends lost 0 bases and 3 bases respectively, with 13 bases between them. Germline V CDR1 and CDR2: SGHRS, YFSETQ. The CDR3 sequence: CASSLAEGPNYEQYF. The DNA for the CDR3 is TGCGCCAGCAGCTTGGCGGAGGGGCCCAACTACGAGCAGTACTTC.

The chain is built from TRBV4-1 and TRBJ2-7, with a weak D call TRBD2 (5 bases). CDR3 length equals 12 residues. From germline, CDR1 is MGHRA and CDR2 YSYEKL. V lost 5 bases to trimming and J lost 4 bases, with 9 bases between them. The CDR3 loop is CASSSGGYEQYF. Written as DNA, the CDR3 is TGCGCCAGCAGCTCAGGCGGGTACGAGCAGTACTTC.